The source of this TCR beta chain is a study of blood T cells in healthy people across ages. Germline-derived CDR1 and CDR2 are DFQATT and SNEGSKA (reference sequence). The V end was cut by 1 base, the J end by 3 bases, with 10 bases between. The CDR3 is 14 residues long. A second about 7 to 12 cycle PCR used barcoded and J-beta primers. Each cDNA was tagged by a template-switch adaptor containing 12 random nucleotides. TCRdb reprocessed the 5' RACE reads with MiXCR, giving one entry per CDR3 protein. Of roughly 800,000 distinct CDR3 sequences listed, 55% to 70% were seen once; the top ten hold roughly 22%. Study conclusions and caveats: CMV status of donors was unknown, possibly confounding expanded clonotype changes. Relative to aged donors, long-lived donors carried more naive CD4+ cells and displayed higher diversity.

This clonotype was detected only a few times. Its target is not known. This clonotype was obtained from a man under 40 in good health. The sample was blood. The chain combines TRBV20-1 with TRBJ2-1; TRBD2 might be the D (6 bases). As DNA, the CDR3 is TGCAGTGCTAGAGGTCTAGCGTACTACAATGAGCAGTTCTTC. The encoded protein is CSARGLAYYNEQFF.